This TCR beta chain was captured by sequencing in a study of breast tumors, draining lymph nodes, adjacent tissues. Trimming cost V 4 bases and J 2 bases, with 11 bases left between them. Germline-derived CDR1 and CDR2 are SGHNT and YYREEE (reference sequence). This CDR3 has 14 residues. Findings of the study overall: The lymph node origin of tumor T cells was framed as consistent with a hypothesis, not demonstrated. Compared with lymph nodes, tumors were less diverse; compared with nontumor tissue, more. Most tumor T cells seemingly derive from lymph node, then expand in tumor.

This clonotype has a count of ten or more. Antigen unknown. TCRdb re-analysed the multiplex PCR reads in MiXCR, keeping a single row per CDR3 protein. This sample carries some 110,000 distinct CDR3 sequences, under 40% of them seen once, and the ten largest clones take approximately 5%. The lymph nodes were axillary draining lymph nodes from breast cancer patients. The source of this sequence is a female donor with breast cancer. Some clones in this sample may be carry-over from other donors' samples. V usage is TRBV5-4 and J usage is TRBJ2-3; D unresolved. The specimen sequenced was axillary lymph node tissue. DNA of the CDR3: TGTGCCAGCAGCGAAGCTCTCTTCACAGATACGCAGTATTTT. This gives the protein CASSEALFTDTQYF.